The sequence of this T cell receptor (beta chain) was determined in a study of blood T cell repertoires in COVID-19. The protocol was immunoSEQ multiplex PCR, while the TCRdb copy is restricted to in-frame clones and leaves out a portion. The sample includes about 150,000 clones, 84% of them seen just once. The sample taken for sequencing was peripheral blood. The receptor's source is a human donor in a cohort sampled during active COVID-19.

CDR3: CASSWGSGGAGYEQYF. Here the CDR3 DNA reads TGCGCCAGCAGCTGGGGTAGCGGGGGGGCCGGGTACGAGCAGTACTTC. V gene TRBV5-1 combines with J gene TRBJ2-7; 11 bases align to TRBD2. CDR1 is SGHRS, CDR2 YFSETQ, per germline. The CDR3 sequence is 16 residues long. V lost 3 bases to trimming and J lost 4 bases; unmatched junction nucleotides: 9. Based on the CDR3 plus reference TRBV5-1 and TRBJ2-7, the full variable domain is KAGVTQTPRYLIKTRGQQVTLSCSPISGHRSVSWYQQTPGQGLQFLFEYFSETQRNKGNFPGRFSGRQFSNSRSEMNVSTLELGDSALYLCASSWGSGGAGYEQYFGPGTRLTVT.